These 11 T cell receptor beta chains share one sample of origin, sequenced in a study of T cell responses to AZD1222 COVID-19 vaccine. Profiled with immunoSEQ multiplex PCR; TCRdb holds only in-frame clones, not every one. Its table lists more than 110,000 clones. The sequenced sample was peripheral blood. The origin of the receptors is an adult in good health.

The J gene is TRBJ1-1, the V gene TRBV27; D gene uncertain. Germline-derived CDR1 and CDR2 are MNHEY and SMNVEV (reference sequence). Between the trimmed V and J ends, which lost 4 bases and 9 bases, there was a span of 33 bases. The CDR3 has 19 residues. This CDR3 reads CASSSGREGLKLSSWKAFF. The CDR3 DNA reads as TGTGCCAGCAGTTCCGGACGGGAAGGGCTGAAGCTTTCTTCATGGAAAGCTTTCTTT.

The gene calls are TRBV5-1 and TRBJ1-2; D perhaps matches TRBD1 (6 bases). Germline V gene sequence: CDR1 SGHRS, CDR2 YFSETQ. Trimming took off 0 bases at V and 3 bases at J, with 12 bases between the two ends. This CDR3 has 15 amino acids. This CDR3 reads CASSLAGGHYYGYTF. CDR3 coding DNA: TGCGCCAGCAGCTTGGCGGGGGGGCACTACTATGGCTACACCTTC.

This chain joins TRBV2 and TRBJ1-3; the D is unclear. V shed 5 bases and J shed 1 base, with 6 bases lying between them. This CDR3 has 13 residues. In germline, CDR1 is SNHLY, CDR2 FYNNEI. CDR3 protein: CASSQWSGNTIYF. The DNA for the CDR3 is TGTGCCAGCAGTCAGTGGTCTGGAAACACCATATATTTT.

The chain has TRBV30 and TRBJ1-4; a weak D match, TRBD1 (6 bases). V was pared by 4 bases and J by 0 bases, with 9 bases between. This CDR3 is 14 amino acids long. In germline, CDR1 is GTSNPN, CDR2 SVGIG (reference sequence). DNA of the CDR3: TGTGCCTGGAACGGACAGTCAACTAATGAAAAACTGTTTTTT. It encodes CAWNGQSTNEKLFF.

This chain connects TRBV2 to TRBJ1-3; D is undetermined. V shed 6 bases and J shed 2 bases, with 17 bases lying between them. The CDR3 is 16 amino acids. Germline CDR1 SNHLY, CDR2 FYNNEI. The CDR3 DNA reads TGTGCCAGCAGAAATGGTAGAGGGCTAGCTGGAAACACCATATATTTT. Protein: CASRNGRGLAGNTIYF.

V and J are TRBV3-1 (or the pseudogene TRBV3-2) and TRBJ2-1, with TRBD1 matching 8 bases. The ends lost 4 bases at V and 8 bases at J; junction bases unmatched: 4. Per germline, CDR1 LGHDT and CDR2 YNNKEL (reference sequence). The length of the CDR3 is 13 residues. CDR3 bases: TGTGCCAGCAGCCCAGGACAGGGCGATGAGCAGTTCTTC. It yields the protein CASSPGQGDEQFF.

The chain combines TRBV5-1 with TRBJ1-6; D might be TRBD1 (5 bases). The CDR3 has 17 residues. Germline V gene data show CDR1 as SGHRS and CDR2 as YFSETQ. V lost 0 bases to trimming and J lost 6 bases, with 16 bases between them. The CDR3 protein is CASSLGGSGFSNSPLHF. Written as DNA, the CDR3 is TGCGCCAGCAGCTTGGGGGGGAGCGGGTTCTCTAATTCACCCCTCCACTTT.

V and J are TRBV27 and TRBJ2-7; D gene ambiguous. V dropped 3 bases and J dropped 2 bases, with 11 bases sitting between them. The CDR3 is 14 amino acids. Per germline, CDR1 MNHEY and CDR2 SMNVEV (reference sequence). CDR3 in DNA: TGTGCCAGCAGTTTCTCGGGCCCTCCCTACGAGCAGTACTTC. Its protein product is CASSFSGPPYEQYF.

The chain uses TRBV12-3 or TRBV12-4 and TRBJ1-2, with D possibly being TRBD1 (6 bases). V was pared by 5 bases and J by 4 bases, with 8 bases between. This CDR3 spans 12 amino acids. The CDR3 protein is CASSRTAYGYTF. The CDR3 DNA is TGTGCCAGCAGTAGGACAGCCTATGGCTACACCTTC.

This sequence joins TRBV6-5 and TRBJ1-2, with D perhaps TRBD1 (5 bases). The V and J ends lost 7 bases and 4 bases respectively, with 13 bases between them. The CDR3 totals 13 residues. The V gene's germline CDR1 is MNHEY and CDR2 SVGAGI. Here the CDR3 reads CASTGEGSYGYTF. The CDR3 DNA sequence: TGTGCCAGCACTGGGGAGGGGTCCTATGGCTACACCTTC.

The CDR3 nucleotides read TGTGCCAGCAGCTCAGGAACAGCTTTTAACTATGGCTACACCTTC. This sequence encodes CASSSGTAFNYGYTF. The rearrangement uses TRBV7-9 and TRBJ1-2; D call uncertain. Deletions cut 4 bases from V and 1 base from J, with 13 bases between. CDR3 length: 15 amino acids. Per the germline V gene, CDR1 is SEHNR and CDR2 is FQNEAQ (reference sequence).